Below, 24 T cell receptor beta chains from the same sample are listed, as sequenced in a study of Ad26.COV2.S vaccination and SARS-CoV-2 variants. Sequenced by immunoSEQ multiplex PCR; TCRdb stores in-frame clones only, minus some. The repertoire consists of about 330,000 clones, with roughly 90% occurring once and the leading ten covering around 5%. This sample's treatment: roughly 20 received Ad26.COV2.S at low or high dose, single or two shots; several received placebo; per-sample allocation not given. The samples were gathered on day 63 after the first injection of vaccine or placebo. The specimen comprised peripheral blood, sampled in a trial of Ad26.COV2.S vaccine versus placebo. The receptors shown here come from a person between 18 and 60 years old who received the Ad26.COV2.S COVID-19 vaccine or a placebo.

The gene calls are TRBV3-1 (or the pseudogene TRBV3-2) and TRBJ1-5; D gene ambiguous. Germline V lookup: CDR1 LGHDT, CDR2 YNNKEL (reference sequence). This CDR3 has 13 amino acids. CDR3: CAQPRRDNQPQHF. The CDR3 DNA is TGTGCGCAGCCGAGAAGGGACAATCAGCCCCAGCATTTT.

In nucleotides, the CDR3 is TGTGCCAGCAGTTACCGTCCCGGGACAGGGGGCGATGGCTACACCTTC. It yields the protein CASSYRPGTGGDGYTF. V and J are TRBV6-6 and TRBJ1-2; TRBD1 agrees at 12 bases. V trimming: 2 bases; J trimming: 6 bases; junction bases outside the gene matches: 7. The CDR3 is 16 amino acids. Germline CDR1 MNHNY, CDR2 SVGAGI (reference sequence).

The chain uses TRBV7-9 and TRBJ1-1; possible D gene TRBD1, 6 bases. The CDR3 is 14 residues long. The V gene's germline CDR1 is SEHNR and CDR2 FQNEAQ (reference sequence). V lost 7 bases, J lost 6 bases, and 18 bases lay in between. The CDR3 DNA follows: TGTGCCAGCACCACAGAGGGGGGGACCGCTGAAGCTTTCTTT. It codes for CASTTEGGTAEAFF.

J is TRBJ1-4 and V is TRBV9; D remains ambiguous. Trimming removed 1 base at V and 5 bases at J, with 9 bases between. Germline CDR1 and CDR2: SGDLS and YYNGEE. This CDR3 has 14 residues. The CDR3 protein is CASSVTGGNEKLFF. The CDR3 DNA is TGTGCCAGCAGCGTAACGGGAGGGAATGAAAAACTGTTTTTT. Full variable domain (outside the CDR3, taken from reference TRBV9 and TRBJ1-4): DSGVTQTPKHLITATGQRVTLRCSPRSGDLSVYWYQQSLDQGLQFLIQYYNGEERAKGNILERFSAQQFPDLHSELNLSSLELGDSALYFCASSVTGGNEKLFFGSGTQLSVL.

CDR3 amino acids: CAWSGKGELFF. DNA of the CDR3: TGTGCCTGGAGTGGTAAGGGGGAGCTGTTTTTT. This chain connects TRBV30 to TRBJ2-2; D not certain. CDR3 length: 11 residues. The germline V gene encodes CDR1 GTSNPN and CDR2 SVGIG (reference sequence). V lost 1 base to trimming and J lost 8 bases, with 5 bases between them.

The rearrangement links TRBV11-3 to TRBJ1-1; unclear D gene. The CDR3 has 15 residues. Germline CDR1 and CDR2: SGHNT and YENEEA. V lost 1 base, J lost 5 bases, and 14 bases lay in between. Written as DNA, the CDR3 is TGTGCCAGCAGCTTAGGCGCAGGAATGGCGACTGAAGCTTTCTTT. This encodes CASSLGAGMATEAFF.

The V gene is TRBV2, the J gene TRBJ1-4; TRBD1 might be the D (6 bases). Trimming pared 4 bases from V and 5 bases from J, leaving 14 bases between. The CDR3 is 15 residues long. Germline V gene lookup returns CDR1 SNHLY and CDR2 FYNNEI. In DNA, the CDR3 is TGTGCCAGCAGTGGGGGGCGACGGAGGAATGAAAAACTGTTTTTT. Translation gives CASSGGRRRNEKLFF.

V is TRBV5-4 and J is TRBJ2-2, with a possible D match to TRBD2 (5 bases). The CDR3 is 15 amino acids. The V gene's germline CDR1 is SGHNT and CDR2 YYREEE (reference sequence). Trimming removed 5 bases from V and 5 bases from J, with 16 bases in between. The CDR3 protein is CASRYTPRGTGELFF. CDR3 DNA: TGTGCCAGCAGATATACTCCGCGCGGGACCGGGGAGCTGTTTTTT. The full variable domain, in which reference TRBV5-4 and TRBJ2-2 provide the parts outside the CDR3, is ETGVTQSPTHLIKTRGQQVTLRCSSQSGHNTVSWYQQALGQGPQFIFQYYREEENGRGNFPPRFSGLQFPNYSSELNVNALELDDSALYLCASRYTPRGTGELFFGEGSRLTVL.

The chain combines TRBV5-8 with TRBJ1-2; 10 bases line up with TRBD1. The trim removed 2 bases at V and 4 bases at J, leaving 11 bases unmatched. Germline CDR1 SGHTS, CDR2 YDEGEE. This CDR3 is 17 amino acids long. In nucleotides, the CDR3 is TGTGCCAGCAGCTTCCTAGGGACAGGGGTATCAGTCTATGGCTACACCTTC. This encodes CASSFLGTGVSVYGYTF.

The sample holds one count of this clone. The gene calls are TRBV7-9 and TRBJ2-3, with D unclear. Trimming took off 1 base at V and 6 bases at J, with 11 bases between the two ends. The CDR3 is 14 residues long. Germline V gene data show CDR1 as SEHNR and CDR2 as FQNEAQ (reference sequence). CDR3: CASSLVAGSDTQYF. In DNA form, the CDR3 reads TGTGCCAGCAGCTTAGTAGCAGGTAGTGATACGCAGTATTTT. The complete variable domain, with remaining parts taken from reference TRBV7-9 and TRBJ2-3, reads DTGVSQNPRHKITKRGQNVTFRCDPISEHNRLYWYRQTLGQGPEFLTYFQNEAQLEKSRLLSDRFSAERPKGSFSTLEIQRTEQGDSAMYLCASSLVAGSDTQYFGPGTRLTVL.

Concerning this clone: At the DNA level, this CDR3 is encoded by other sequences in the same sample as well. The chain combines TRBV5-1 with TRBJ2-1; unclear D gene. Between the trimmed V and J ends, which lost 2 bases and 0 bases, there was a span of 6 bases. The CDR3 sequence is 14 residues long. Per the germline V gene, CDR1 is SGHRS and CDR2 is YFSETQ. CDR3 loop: CASSLQSSYNEQFF. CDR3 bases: TGCGCCAGCAGCTTACAGAGCTCCTACAATGAGCAGTTCTTC.

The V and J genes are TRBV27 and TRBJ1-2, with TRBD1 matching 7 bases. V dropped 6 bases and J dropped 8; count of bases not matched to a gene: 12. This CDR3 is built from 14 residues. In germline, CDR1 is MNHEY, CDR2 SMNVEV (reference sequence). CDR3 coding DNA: TGTGCCAGCAGCGTTGACAGGGAGCGGAAAGGCTACACCTTC. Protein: CASSVDRERKGYTF.

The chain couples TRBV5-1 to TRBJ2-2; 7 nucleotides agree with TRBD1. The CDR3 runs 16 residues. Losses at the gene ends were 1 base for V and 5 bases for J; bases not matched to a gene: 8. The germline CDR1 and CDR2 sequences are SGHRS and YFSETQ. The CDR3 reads CASSLTGQSQTGELFF. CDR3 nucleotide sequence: TGCGCCAGCAGCTTGACGGGACAGAGCCAAACCGGGGAGCTGTTTTTT.

This CDR3 reads CASLQGVDYGYTF. In DNA form, the CDR3 reads TGTGCCAGCCTACAGGGGGTGGACTATGGCTACACCTTC. The chain has TRBV2 and TRBJ1-2, with 8 bases aligning to TRBD1. In germline, CDR1 is SNHLY, CDR2 FYNNEI. The CDR3 runs to 13 residues. V lost 8 bases to trimming and J lost 3 bases; unmatched junction nucleotides: 5. The full variable domain, with the rest looked up from reference TRBV2 and TRBJ1-2, is EPEVTQTPSHQVTQMGQEVILRCVPISNHLYFYWYRQILGQKVEFLVSFYNNEISEKSEIFDDQFSVERPDGSNFTLKIRSTKLEDSAMYFCASLQGVDYGYTFGSGTRLTVV.

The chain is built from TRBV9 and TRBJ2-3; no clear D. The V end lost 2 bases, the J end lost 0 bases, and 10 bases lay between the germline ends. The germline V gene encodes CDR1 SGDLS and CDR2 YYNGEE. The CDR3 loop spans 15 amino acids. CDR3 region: CASSVHPSSTDTQYF. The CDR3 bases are TGTGCCAGCAGCGTCCATCCTTCTAGCACAGATACGCAGTATTTT.

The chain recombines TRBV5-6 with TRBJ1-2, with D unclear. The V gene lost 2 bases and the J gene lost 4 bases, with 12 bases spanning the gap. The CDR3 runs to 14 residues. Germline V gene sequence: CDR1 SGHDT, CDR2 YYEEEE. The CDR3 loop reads CASSFPALIYGYTF. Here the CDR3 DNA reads TGTGCCAGCAGCTTTCCAGCCCTTATCTATGGCTACACCTTC.

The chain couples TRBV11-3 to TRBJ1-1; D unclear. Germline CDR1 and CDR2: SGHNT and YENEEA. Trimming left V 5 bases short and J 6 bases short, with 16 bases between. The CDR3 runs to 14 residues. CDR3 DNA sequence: TGTGCCAGCAGCAGTTCTCTGGTGGCCCCTGAAGCTTTCTTT. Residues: CASSSSLVAPEAFF.

This chain's CDR3 is CASSKYGNEQFF. The CDR3 nucleotides are TGTGCCAGCAGCAAATACGGGAATGAGCAGTTCTTC. The gene calls are TRBV9 and TRBJ2-1; D unresolved. Germline loops: CDR1 SGDLS, CDR2 YYNGEE. V was cut by 4 bases and J by 7 bases, with 9 bases left in between. This CDR3 is 12 amino acids long.

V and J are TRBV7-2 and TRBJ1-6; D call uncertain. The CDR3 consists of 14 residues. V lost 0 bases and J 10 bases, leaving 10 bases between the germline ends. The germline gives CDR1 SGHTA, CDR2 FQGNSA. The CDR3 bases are TGTGCCAGCAGCTTAGCAGGGTCGGGCTCACCCCTCCACTTT. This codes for CASSLAGSGSPLHF. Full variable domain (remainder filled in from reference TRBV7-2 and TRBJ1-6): GAGVSQSPSNKVTEKGKDVELRCDPISGHTALYWYRQSLGQGLEFLIYFQGNSAPDKSGLPSDRFSAERTGGSVSTLTIQRTQQEDSAVYLCASSLAGSGSPLHFGNGTRLTVT.

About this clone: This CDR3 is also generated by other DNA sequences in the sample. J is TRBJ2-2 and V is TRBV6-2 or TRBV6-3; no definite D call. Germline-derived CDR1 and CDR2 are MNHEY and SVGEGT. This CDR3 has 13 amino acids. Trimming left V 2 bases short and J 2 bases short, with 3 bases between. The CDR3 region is CASSYLNTGELFF. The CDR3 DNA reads TGTGCCAGCAGTTACCTTAACACCGGGGAGCTGTTTTTT.

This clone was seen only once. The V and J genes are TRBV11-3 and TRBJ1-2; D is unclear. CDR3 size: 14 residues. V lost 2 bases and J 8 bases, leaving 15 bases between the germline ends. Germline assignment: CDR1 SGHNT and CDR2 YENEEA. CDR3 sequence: CASSLPITRGGYTF. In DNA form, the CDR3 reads TGTGCCAGCAGCTTACCAATAACTCGAGGAGGCTACACCTTC. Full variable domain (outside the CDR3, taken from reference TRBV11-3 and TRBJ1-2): EAGVVQSPRYKIIEKKQPVAFWCNPISGHNTLYWYLQNLGQGPELLIRYENEEAVDDSQLPKDRFSAERLKGVDSTLKIQPAELGDSAVYLCASSLPITRGGYTFGSGTRLTVV.

The CDR3 nucleotides read TGTGCCAGCAGTGACCAAGCCAACACTGAAGCTTTCTTT. Residues: CASSDQANTEAFF. The chain links TRBV12-3 or TRBV12-4 to TRBJ1-1, with no clear D. The CDR3 totals 13 residues. Trimming cost V 5 bases and J 2 bases, with 9 bases left between them.

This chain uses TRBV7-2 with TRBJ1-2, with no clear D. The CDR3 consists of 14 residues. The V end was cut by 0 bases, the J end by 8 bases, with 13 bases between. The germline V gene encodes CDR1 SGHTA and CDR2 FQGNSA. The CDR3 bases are TGTGCCAGCAGCTTAGCGCGTTCGGGGATCGGCTACACCTTC. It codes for CASSLARSGIGYTF.

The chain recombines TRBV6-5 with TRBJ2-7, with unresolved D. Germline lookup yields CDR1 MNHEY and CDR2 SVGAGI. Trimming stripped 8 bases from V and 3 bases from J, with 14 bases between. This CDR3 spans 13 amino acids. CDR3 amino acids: CASSKRQNYEQYV. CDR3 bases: TGTGCCAGCTCAAAGAGGCAAAACTACGAGCAGTACGTC.